This T cell receptor (beta chain) was retrieved from a study of T-cell reconstitution after alpha-beta-depleted transplantation in children. The TCRbeta library was prepared with unique molecular identifiers. Each CDR3 protein is one row after TCRdb ran MiXCR on the PCR reads. The data contain 450,000 to 600,000 distinct CDR3 sequences, 32% of them singletons. This sample comprised PBMCs from the stem cell graft donor, obtained from the stem cell graft. The sequence was collected from a human donor who donated a stem cell graft to a child with aplastic anemia.

The DNA for the CDR3 is TGTGCCTGGAGTCCGGGACTAGCGGGGAATGAGCAGTTCTTC. It yields the protein CAWSPGLAGNEQFF. The chain uses TRBV30 and TRBJ2-1; the match to TRBD2 covers 13 bases. From germline, CDR1 is GTSNPN and CDR2 SVGIG (reference sequence). The CDR3 totals 14 residues. V was clipped by 2 bases and J by 7 bases; unmatched bases: 2.